This T cell receptor (beta chain) originates from a study of cytomegalovirus exposure and HLA in healthy donors. The V and J ends lost 4 bases and 3 bases, in that order; junction bases with no gene match: 10. Germline V gives CDR1 MNHNS, CDR2 SASEGT. This CDR3 is 17 amino acids long. The PCR contained 60 Vbeta and 13 Jbeta primers. The data were produced by immunoSEQ multiplex PCR, yet TCRdb's version contains in-frame clones alone and is incomplete. The table has approximately 210,000 clones, roughly 76% seen once. The clonotype originates from a woman in her twenties or thirties in good health and CMV-seropositive. The sequencing sample was made of PBMCs. This chain connects TRBV6-1 to TRBJ2-3; 10 bases map to TRBD1. The CDR3 nucleotides read TGTGCCAGCAGTGGGATAGACAGGGGGCGTTGGACAGATACGCAGTATTTT. As protein: CASSGIDRGRWTDTQYF.